The following is a T cell receptor (beta chain) sequence with its context. Germline CDR1 reads MNHNY; CDR2 reads SVGAGI (reference sequence). The length of the CDR3 is 15 residues. J gave up 6 bases and V 4 bases, and 8 bases lay outside the gene matches. Data came from immunoSEQ multiplex PCR; TCRdb stores just in-frame clones and leaves some out. The table includes a few hundred thousand clones, about 85% detected once. This entry comes from a study of blood T cell repertoires in COVID-19. This sequence originates from a woman aged 45-65 years with active or convalescent COVID-19. The chain recombines TRBV6-6 with TRBJ1-2; 10 nucleotides line up with TRBD1. The specimen was peripheral blood. CDR3 loop: CASSFPGQGFDGYTF. CDR3 bases: TGTGCCAGCAGTTTTCCGGGACAGGGGTTCGATGGCTACACCTTC.